Presented here are 2 T cell receptor beta chains from one specimen sequenced in a study of cytomegalovirus exposure and HLA in healthy donors. The PCR ran on 60 Vbeta and 13 Jbeta primers. Libraries were prepared by immunoSEQ multiplex PCR; TCRdb keeps only in-frame clonotypes and omits some of them. The sample carries roughly 140,000 clones, about 78% recorded once. Material for sequencing was PBMCs. The receptors originated from a man aged 18-30 years in good health and CMV-seronegative.

This chain joins TRBV27 and TRBJ2-7; 7 nucleotides match TRBD2. The CDR3 runs 13 residues. Germline CDR1 is MNHEY and CDR2 is SMNVEV (reference sequence). J gave up 4 bases and V 5 bases, and 5 bases lay outside the gene matches. The CDR3 coding sequence is TGTGCCAGCAGTCCCCCGGGGGGTTACGAGCAGTACTTC. Amino acids: CASSPPGGYEQYF.

The rearrangement joins TRBV25-1 to TRBJ2-2; the D gene is possibly TRBD1 (7 bases). The CDR3 sequence is 17 residues long. Looked up from germline, CDR1 is MGHDK and CDR2 is SYGVNS. V lost 5 bases, J lost 1 base, and 17 bases lay in between. The CDR3 is CASSQPQGDWNTGELFF. In DNA, the CDR3 is TGTGCCAGCAGTCAACCTCAGGGGGACTGGAACACCGGGGAGCTGTTTTTT.